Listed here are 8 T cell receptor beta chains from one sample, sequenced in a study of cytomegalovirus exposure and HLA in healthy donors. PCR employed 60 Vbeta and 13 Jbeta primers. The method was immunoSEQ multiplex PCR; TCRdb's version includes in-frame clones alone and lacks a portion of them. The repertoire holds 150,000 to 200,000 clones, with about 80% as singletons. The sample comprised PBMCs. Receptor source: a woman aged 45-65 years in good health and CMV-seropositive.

In nucleotides, the CDR3 is TGTGCCAGCAGCCTACGGACAGGGAGAAAGTCCTACGAGCAGTACTTC. Amino acid sequence: CASSLRTGRKSYEQYF. J is TRBJ2-7 and V is TRBV28; 8 bases match TRBD1. Germline V CDR1 and CDR2: MDHEN, SYDVKM. The V and J ends lost 6 bases and 1 base, in that order; junction bases with no gene match: 11. The CDR3 covers 16 residues.

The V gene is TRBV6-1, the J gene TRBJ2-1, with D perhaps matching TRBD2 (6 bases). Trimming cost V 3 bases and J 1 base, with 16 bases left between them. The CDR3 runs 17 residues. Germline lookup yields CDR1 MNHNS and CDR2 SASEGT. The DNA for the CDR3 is TGTGCCAGCAGTGATTATATCGCCCGGGGGTCCTACAATGAGCAGTTCTTC. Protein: CASSDYIARGSYNEQFF.

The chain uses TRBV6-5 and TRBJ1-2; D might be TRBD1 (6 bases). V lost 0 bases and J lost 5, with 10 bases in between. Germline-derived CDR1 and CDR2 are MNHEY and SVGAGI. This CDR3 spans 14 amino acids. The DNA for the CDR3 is TGTGCCAGCAGTTACTCGTGGCAGGGGTATGGCTACACCTTC. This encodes CASSYSWQGYGYTF.

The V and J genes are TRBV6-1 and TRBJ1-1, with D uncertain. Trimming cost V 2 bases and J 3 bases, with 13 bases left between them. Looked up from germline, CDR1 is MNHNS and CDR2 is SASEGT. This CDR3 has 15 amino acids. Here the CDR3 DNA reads TGTGCCAGCAGTGAAAGACGGGAGATCCACACTGAAGCTTTCTTT. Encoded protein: CASSERREIHTEAFF.

The CDR3: CASSSDRGRREQYF. DNA of the CDR3: TGTGCCAGCAGCTCGGACAGGGGGCGTAGGGAGCAGTACTTC. This sequence joins TRBV5-6 and TRBJ2-7; 11 bases match TRBD1. The CDR3 length is 14 residues. With V trimmed by 3 bases and J by 7 bases, 6 bases remained unmatched. Per the germline V gene, CDR1 is SGHDT and CDR2 is YYEEEE.

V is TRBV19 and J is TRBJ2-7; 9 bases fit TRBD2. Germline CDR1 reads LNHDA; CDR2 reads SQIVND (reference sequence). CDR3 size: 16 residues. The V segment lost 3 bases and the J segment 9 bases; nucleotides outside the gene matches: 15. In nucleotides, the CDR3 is TGTGCCAGTAGTATCCCTAGCGGGACGGGCCCCTCCGGGCAGTACTTC. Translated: CASSIPSGTGPSGQYF.

The CDR3 reads CASSSRNEQFF. CDR3 coding DNA: TGTGCCAGTAGCTCCAGGAATGAGCAGTTCTTC. V usage is TRBV19 and J usage is TRBJ2-1; D is undetermined. Germline lookup yields CDR1 LNHDA and CDR2 SQIVND (reference sequence). Trimming cost V 6 bases and J 7 bases, with 7 bases left between them. This CDR3 region has 11 residues. Using reference TRBV19 and TRBJ2-1 for the parts outside the CDR3, the full variable domain is DGGITQSPKYLFRKEGQNVTLSCEQNLNHDAMYWYRQDPGQGLRLIYYSQIVNDFQKGDIAEGYSVSREKKESFPLTVTSAQKNPTAFYLCASSSRNEQFFGPGTRLTVL.

CDR3 loop: CASNHPPGTGLRVPNYGYTF. DNA for the CDR3: TGTGCCAGCAACCATCCCCCGGGGACAGGTCTCAGGGTGCCCAACTATGGCTACACCTTC. The chain has TRBV11-3 and TRBJ1-2; 8 bases fit TRBD1. With V trimmed by 7 bases and J by 2 bases, 24 bases remained unmatched. The CDR3 length is 20 residues. CDR1 and CDR2 (germline): SGHNT, YENEEA.